This T cell receptor (beta chain) comes out of a study of blood T cell repertoires in COVID-19. Turning to the study itself: T cells, B-cell-depleted T cells, or PBMCs provided the cDNA or gDNA that served as material.

Repertoires were generated with immunoSEQ multiplex PCR, while TCRdb's copy carries only in-frame clones and drops some. The sample contains more than 300,000 clones, around 91% of which appear only once. The V end was cut by 6 bases, the J end by 5 bases, with 16 bases between. The length of the CDR3 is 14 residues. CDR1 is SNHLY, CDR2 FYNNEI, per germline. This sequence was found in a woman in her late teens or twenties who had recovered from COVID-19. Material for sequencing was peripheral blood. This chain links TRBV2 with TRBJ1-1, with D possibly matching TRBD1 (6 bases). In DNA, the CDR3 is TGTGCCAGCAGGGCTAAGGGGGTACGGACTGAAGCTTTCTTT. This gives the protein CASRAKGVRTEAFF. Combining the CDR3 with reference TRBV2 and TRBJ1-1 gives the whole variable domain EPEVTQTPSHQVTQMGQEVILRCVPISNHLYFYWYRQILGQKVEFLVSFYNNEISEKSEIFDDQFSVERPDGSNFTLKIRSTKLEDSAMYFCASRAKGVRTEAFFGQGTRLTVV.